The rows below give T cell receptor beta chains drawn from one sample of a study of cytomegalovirus exposure and HLA in healthy donors. Libraries were prepared by immunoSEQ multiplex PCR; TCRdb keeps only in-frame clonotypes and omits some of them. The data contain about 61,000 clones, 80% to 90% of them singletons. The sequenced sample consisted of PBMCs. The source is a man aged 25-40 years in good health and CMV-seropositive. Each CDR3 is given with its conserved first and last residue. Fields, in order: clone size, V gene, J gene, CDR3 protein. Where a row states a size, it is once, few, many or the class of an expanded clone; other rows omit it.

.	TRBV29-1	TRBJ1-1	CSVEDLGGGTEAFF
.	TRBV19	TRBJ1-1	CASSPRTGANTEAFF
.	TRBV5-1	TRBJ2-3	CASSLEDRGTDTQYF
.	TRBV30	TRBJ2-5	CAYRGTGVIGTQYF
.	TRBV6-1	TRBJ2-4	CASSEGRYQYF
once	TRBV5-6	TRBJ1-2	CASSLRDRGHHYGYTF
.	TRBV15	TRBJ2-7	CATSTSSGSSYEQYF
.	TRBV7-9	TRBJ1-2	CASSFNLQGLRYGYTF
.	TRBV18	TRBJ1-4	CASSPRGGTNEKLFF
.	TRBV28	TRBJ2-7	CASSLYGRQYEQYF
.	TRBV7-9	TRBJ2-2	CASSPRIAGGPGELFF
.	TRBV7-2	TRBJ2-5	CASSQQGERDQETQYF
.	TRBV7-6	TRBJ1-2	CASSPLVKDTGAYGYTF
.	TRBV5-1	TRBJ2-7	CASSLPSVYEQYF
once	TRBV30	TRBJ2-7	CAWPLAGSSYEQYF
.	TRBV7-2	TRBJ2-3	CASSLRDRVTDTQYF
.	TRBV28	TRBJ2-7	CASSSTSGGFFDEQYF
.	TRBV11-2	TRBJ1-2	CASRRPESNYGYTF
.	TRBV7-3	TRBJ2-3	CASSFGRERSGNTQYF
.	TRBV9	TRBJ2-2	CASSVVSGQANTGELFF
.	TRBV28	TRBJ2-7	CASSFRGLAPYEQYF
.	TRBV30	TRBJ2-2	CAWSPGQGMGPMGTGELFF
.	TRBV18	TRBJ2-3	CASSPPPPGLESRTQYF
.	TRBV18	TRBJ2-7	CASSPRRKREDYPTYEQYF
once	TRBV27	TRBJ1-5	CASRELYSNQPQHF